What follows describes a single T cell receptor (beta chain). The specificity of this receptor is unknown. The input lacks base qualities; no much larger clone sits a single base away. This record comes from a study of early T cells in non-severe SARS-CoV-2 infection (dated by TCRdb to about 2021). At the level of the whole study: Bulk RNA from unsorted whole blood was used for TCR sequencing, so alpha and beta chains could not be paired. The research as a whole found: VDJdb matching was skewed toward anti-spike CD8 responses and likely underestimated virus-specific expansions, missing private and CD4 specificities.

Trimming at the junction amounts to 0 bases on V and 0 bases on J, and the germline ends lie 7 bases apart. Based on the germline V gene, the CDR1 and CDR2 sequences are SGDLS and YYNGEE. The CDR3 has 14 amino acids, counting the end cysteine and phenylalanine. Solely the CDR3 DNA is kept, with 42 bases framed from the first base. Library generation was performed with 5' RACE. Sequencing took place on a NextSeq 500. Unique molecular identifiers were attached to individual cDNA molecules in the TCR library protocol so that sequencing error and PCR bias could be corrected. Both TCR alpha and beta chains were sequenced, and tight co-correlation was observed between alpha and beta sequence abundances in each sample. In the paper's pipeline: Decombinator V4 was used to perform V gene, J gene and CDR3 annotation of TCR sequences. TCRs were defined as expanded if a significant change between any two time points was detected under a Poisson model with p below 0.0001. TCR abundances were normalised to the total number of TCRs sequenced in each sample and reported as counts per million. MAIT TCRs were defined by TRAV1-2 paired with TRAJ12, TRAJ20 or TRAJ33, and iNKT TCRs by TRAV10 paired with TRAJ18. VDJdb, accessed 1 November 2021, was searched for CMV, EBV and SARS-CoV-2 annotated TCRs, excluding TCRs annotated for multiple antigens. The public reads were reanalyzed by TCRdb: fastp trimming at Q25, MiXCR alignment, in-frame beta chains only. Merged by CDR3 protein, the rows form single entries marked with the most common genes and DNA. TCRdb assigned the V and J calls; the authors' analysis was not used. This sample is represented by about 46,000 distinct CDR3 sequences; roughly a tenth of them were singletons. Together, the top ten hold about 5.3% of the sample.

This was a case-control study nested in a cohort of healthcare workers in London, UK, who had nasopharyngeal swab PCR tests and blood samples taken every week. Healthcare workers were enrolled in the week of the UK lockdown, from 23 to 31 March 2020, and were followed every week for up to about 16 weeks. Recombination connected TRBV9 to TRBJ2-7; the D gene is not confidently resolved. The input for sequencing was whole blood, taken at baseline. This TCR derives from an adult who was a healthcare worker with PCR-confirmed SARS-CoV-2 infection or an uninfected control (not recorded which). CDR3 region: CASSVGQTSYEQYF. The nucleotide sequence reads TGTGCCAGCAGCGTAGGGCAGACCTCCTACGAGCAGTACTTC. With the rest looked up from the reference TRBV9 and TRBJ2-7 genes rather than sequenced, the full variable domain is DSGVTQTPKHLITATGQRVTLRCSPRSGDLSVYWYQQSLDQGLQFLIQYYNGEERAKGNILERFSAQQFPDLHSELNLSSLELGDSALYFCASSVGQTSYEQYFGPGTRLTVT.